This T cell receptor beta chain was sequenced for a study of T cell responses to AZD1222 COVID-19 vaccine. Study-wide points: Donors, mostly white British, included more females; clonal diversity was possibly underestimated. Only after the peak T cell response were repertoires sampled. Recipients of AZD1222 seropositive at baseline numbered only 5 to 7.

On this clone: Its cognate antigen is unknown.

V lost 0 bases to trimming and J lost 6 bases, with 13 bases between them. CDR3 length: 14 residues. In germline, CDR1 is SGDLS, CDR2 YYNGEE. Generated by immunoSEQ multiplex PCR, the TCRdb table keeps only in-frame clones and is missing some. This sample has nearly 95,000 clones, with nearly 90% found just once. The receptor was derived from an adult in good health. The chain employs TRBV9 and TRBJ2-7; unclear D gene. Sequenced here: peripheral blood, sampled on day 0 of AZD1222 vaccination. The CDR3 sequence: CASSVVATSSEQYF. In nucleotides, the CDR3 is TGTGCCAGCAGCGTAGTCGCCACGAGCAGCGAGCAGTACTTC.